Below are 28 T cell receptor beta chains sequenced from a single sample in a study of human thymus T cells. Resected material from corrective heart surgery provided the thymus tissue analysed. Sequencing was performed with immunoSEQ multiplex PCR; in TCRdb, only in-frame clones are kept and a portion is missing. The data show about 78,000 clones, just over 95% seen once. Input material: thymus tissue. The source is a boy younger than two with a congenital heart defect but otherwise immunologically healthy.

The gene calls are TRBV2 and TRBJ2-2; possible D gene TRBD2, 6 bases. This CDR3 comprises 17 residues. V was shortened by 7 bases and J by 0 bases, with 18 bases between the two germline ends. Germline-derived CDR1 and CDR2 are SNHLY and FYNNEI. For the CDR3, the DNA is TGTGCCAGCACCGAACGGGGGAGACCCGCGAACACCGGGGAGCTGTTTTTT. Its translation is CASTERGRPANTGELFF.

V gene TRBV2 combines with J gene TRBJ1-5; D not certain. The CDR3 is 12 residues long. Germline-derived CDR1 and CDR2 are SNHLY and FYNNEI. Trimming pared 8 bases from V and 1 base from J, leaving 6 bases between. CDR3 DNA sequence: TGTGCCAGCCAAGGGAGCAATCAGCCCCAGCATTTT. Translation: CASQGSNQPQHF.

Here the CDR3 reads CASSLTGAVEAFF. The CDR3 nucleotides read TGTGCCAGCAGTCTGACAGGGGCCGTTGAAGCTTTCTTT. This sequence joins TRBV27 and TRBJ1-1, with 8 bases matching TRBD1. This CDR3 region has 13 residues. V shed 5 bases, J shed 7 bases, and the junction held 6 bases outside the gene matches. Germline values: CDR1 MNHEY, CDR2 SMNVEV (reference sequence).

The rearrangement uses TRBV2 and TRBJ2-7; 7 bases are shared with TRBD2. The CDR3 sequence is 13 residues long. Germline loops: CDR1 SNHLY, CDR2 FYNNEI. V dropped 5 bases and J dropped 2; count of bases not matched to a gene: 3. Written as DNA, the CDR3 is TGTGCCAGCAGTCTGACTAGCCCCTACGAGCAGTACTTC. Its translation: CASSLTSPYEQYF.

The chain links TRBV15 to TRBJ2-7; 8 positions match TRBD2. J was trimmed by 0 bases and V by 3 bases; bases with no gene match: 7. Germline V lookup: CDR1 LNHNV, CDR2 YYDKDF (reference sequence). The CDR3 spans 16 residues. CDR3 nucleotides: TGTGCCACCAGCAGGAGCCTAGCGGGCCCCTCCTACGAGCAGTACTTC. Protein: CATSRSLAGPSYEQYF.

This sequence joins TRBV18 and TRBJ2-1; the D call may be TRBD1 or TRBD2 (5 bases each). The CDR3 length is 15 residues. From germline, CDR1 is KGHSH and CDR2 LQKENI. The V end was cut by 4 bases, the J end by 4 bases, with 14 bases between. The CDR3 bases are TGTGCCAGCTCACAACCCGAGGGGATTTACAATGAGCAGTTCTTC. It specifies CASSQPEGIYNEQFF.

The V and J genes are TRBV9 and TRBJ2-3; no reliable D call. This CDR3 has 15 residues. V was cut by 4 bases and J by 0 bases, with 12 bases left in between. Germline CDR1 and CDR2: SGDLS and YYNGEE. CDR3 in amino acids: CASSSRLTSTDTQYF. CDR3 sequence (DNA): TGTGCCAGCAGCTCCCGCCTGACTAGCACAGATACGCAGTATTTT.

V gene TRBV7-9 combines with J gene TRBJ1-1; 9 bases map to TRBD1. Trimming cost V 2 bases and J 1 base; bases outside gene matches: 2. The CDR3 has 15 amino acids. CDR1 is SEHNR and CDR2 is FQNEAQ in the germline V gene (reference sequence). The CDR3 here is CASSLLGQGNTEAFF. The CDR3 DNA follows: TGTGCCAGCAGCTTATTGGGACAGGGGAACACTGAAGCTTTCTTT.

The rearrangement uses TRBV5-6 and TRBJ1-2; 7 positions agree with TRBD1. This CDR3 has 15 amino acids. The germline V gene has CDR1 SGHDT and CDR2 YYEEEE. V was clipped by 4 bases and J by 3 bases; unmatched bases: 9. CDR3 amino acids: CASSGGQARHYGYTF. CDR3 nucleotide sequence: TGTGCCAGCAGCGGTGGACAGGCCCGCCACTATGGCTACACCTTC.

The CDR3 sequence: CASSVEGTSGYEQYF. CDR3 in DNA: TGTGCCAGCAGCGTAGAGGGGACTAGCGGTTACGAGCAGTACTTC. The chain is built from TRBV9 and TRBJ2-7, with 11 positions matching TRBD2. The V and J ends lost 0 bases and 4 bases, in that order; junction bases with no gene match: 3. This CDR3 region has 15 residues. Germline V CDR1 and CDR2: SGDLS, YYNGEE.

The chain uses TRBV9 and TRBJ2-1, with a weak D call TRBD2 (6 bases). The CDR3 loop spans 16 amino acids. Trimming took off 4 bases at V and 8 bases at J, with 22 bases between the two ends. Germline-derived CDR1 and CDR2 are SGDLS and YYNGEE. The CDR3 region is CASSRNKLTLADEQFF. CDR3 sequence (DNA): TGTGCCAGCAGCCGAAACAAACTGACCTTAGCGGATGAGCAGTTCTTC.

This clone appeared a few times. This CDR3 is CASSMVQGNYEQYF. The DNA of the CDR3 is TGTGCCAGTAGTATGGTGCAGGGAAACTACGAGCAGTACTTC. The chain joins TRBV19 to TRBJ2-7; TRBD1 might be the D (5 bases). Germline CDR1 LNHDA, CDR2 SQIVND (reference sequence). Trimming pared 3 bases from V and 3 bases from J, leaving 12 bases between. The CDR3 sequence is 14 residues long.

The CDR3 DNA follows: TGTGCCAGCAGTTTTCCGGGACAGAGGAATGAGCAGTTCTTC. Translating gives CASSFPGQRNEQFF. The chain links TRBV6-5 to TRBJ2-1; 7 bases line up with TRBD1. V lost 4 bases and J lost 7; bases outside the gene matches: 7. CDR3 length equals 14 residues. CDR1 and CDR2 (germline): MNHEY, SVGAGI.

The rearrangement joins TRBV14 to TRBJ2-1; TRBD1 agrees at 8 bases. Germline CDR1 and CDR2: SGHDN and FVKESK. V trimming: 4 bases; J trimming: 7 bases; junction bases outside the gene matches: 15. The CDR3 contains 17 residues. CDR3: CASSPPLLRTGWNEQFF. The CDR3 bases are TGTGCCAGCAGCCCCCCCCTTTTGAGGACAGGGTGGAATGAGCAGTTCTTC. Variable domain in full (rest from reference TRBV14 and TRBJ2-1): EAGVTQFPSHSVIEKGQTVTLRCDPISGHDNLYWYRRVMGKEIKFLLHFVKESKQDESGMPNNRFLAERTGGTYSTLKVQPAELEDSGVYFCASSPPLLRTGWNEQFFGPGTRLTVL.

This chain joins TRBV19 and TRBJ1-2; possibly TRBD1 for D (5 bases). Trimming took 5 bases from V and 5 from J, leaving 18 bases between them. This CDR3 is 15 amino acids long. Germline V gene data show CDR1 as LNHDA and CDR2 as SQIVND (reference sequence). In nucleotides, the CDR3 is TGTGCCAGTAGTTCTTACGGGACCCTCGGGTATGGCTACACCTTC. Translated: CASSSYGTLGYGYTF.

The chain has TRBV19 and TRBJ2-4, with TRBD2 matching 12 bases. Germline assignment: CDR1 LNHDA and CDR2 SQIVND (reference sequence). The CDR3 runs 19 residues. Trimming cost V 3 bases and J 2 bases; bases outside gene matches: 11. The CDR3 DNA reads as TGTGCCAGTAGTATTCTCCTTAGACTAGCGGGAGACTCCAAAAACATTCAGTACTTC. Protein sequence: CASSILLRLAGDSKNIQYF.

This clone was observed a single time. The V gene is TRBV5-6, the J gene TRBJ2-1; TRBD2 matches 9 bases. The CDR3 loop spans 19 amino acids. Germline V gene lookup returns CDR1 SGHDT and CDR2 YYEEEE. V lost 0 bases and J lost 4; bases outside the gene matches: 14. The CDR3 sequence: CASSLGSSGTQGGYNEQFF. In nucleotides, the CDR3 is TGTGCCAGCAGCTTGGGATCTAGCGGGACCCAAGGGGGGTACAATGAGCAGTTCTTC.

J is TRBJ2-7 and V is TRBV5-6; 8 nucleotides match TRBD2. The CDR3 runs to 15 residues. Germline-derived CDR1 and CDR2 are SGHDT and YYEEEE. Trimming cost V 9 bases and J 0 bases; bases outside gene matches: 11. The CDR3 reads CANANTREGSYEQYF. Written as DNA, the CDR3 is TGTGCCAACGCCAACACCCGGGAGGGCTCCTACGAGCAGTACTTC.

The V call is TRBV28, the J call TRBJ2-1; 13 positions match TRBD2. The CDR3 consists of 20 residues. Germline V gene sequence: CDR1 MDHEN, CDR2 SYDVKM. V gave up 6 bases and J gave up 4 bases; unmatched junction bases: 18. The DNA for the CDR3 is TGTGCCAGCAGGAAGTCTATACAGACTAGCGGGAGGACCAAGTACAATGAGCAGTTCTTC. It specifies CASRKSIQTSGRTKYNEQFF.

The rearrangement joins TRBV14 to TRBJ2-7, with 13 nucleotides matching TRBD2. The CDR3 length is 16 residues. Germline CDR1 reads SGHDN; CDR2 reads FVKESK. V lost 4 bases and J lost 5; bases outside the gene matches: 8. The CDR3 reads CASSPGTSGNPDEQYF. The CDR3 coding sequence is TGTGCCAGCAGCCCCGGGACTAGCGGGAATCCAGACGAGCAGTACTTC.

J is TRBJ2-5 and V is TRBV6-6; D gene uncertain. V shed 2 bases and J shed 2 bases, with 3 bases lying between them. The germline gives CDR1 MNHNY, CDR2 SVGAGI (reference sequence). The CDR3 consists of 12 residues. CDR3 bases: TGTGCCAGCAGTTACCCGCAAGAGACCCAGTACTTC. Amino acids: CASSYPQETQYF.

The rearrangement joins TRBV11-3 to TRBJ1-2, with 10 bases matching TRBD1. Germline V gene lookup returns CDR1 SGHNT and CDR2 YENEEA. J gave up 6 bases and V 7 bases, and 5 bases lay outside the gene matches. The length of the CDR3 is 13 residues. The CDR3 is CASTGTGVDGYTF. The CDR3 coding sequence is TGTGCCAGCACGGGGACAGGGGTTGATGGCTACACCTTC.

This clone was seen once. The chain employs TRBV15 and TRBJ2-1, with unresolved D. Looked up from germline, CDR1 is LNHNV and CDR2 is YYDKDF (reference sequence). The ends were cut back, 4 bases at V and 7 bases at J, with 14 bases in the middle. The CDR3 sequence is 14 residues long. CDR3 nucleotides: TGTGCCACCAGCAATGGACCCTGGTGGAATGAGCAGTTCTTC. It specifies CATSNGPWWNEQFF.

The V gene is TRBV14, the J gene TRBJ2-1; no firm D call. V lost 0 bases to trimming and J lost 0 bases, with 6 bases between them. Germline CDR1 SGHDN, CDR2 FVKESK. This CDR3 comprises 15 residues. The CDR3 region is CASSQEASSYNEQFF. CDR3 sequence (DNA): TGTGCCAGCAGCCAAGAGGCTAGCTCCTACAATGAGCAGTTCTTC.

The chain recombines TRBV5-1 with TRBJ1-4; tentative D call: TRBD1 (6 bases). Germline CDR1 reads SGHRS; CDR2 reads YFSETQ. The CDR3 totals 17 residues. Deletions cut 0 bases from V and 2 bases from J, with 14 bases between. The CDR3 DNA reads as TGCGCCAGCAGCTTGGCCGGGGGGCGCGGGACTAATGAAAAACTGTTTTTT. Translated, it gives CASSLAGGRGTNEKLFF.

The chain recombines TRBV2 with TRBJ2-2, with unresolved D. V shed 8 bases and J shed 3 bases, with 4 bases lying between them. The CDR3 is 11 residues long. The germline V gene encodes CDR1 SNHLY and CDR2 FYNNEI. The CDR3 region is CASGDTGELFF. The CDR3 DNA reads TGTGCCAGCGGGGACACCGGGGAGCTGTTTTTT.

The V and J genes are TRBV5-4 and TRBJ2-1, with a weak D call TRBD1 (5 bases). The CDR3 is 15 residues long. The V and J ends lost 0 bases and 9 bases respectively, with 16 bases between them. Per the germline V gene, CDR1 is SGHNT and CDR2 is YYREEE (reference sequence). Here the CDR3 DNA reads TGTGCCAGCAGCTTGGCCATTAGCTACCAGGGTGAGCAGTTCTTC. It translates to CASSLAISYQGEQFF. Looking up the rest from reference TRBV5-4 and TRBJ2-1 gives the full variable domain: ETGVTQSPTHLIKTRGQQVTLRCSSQSGHNTVSWYQQALGQGPQFIFQYYREEENGRGNFPPRFSGLQFPNYSSELNVNALELDDSALYLCASSLAISYQGEQFFGPGTRLTVL.

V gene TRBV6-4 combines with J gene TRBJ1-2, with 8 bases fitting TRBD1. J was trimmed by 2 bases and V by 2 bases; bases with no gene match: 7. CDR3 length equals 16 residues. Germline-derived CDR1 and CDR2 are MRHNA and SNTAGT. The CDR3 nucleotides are TGTGCCAGCAGTGACCCAGGGGGCGACTCAAACTATGGCTACACCTTC. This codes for CASSDPGGDSNYGYTF.